Below are 26 T cell receptor beta chains sequenced from a single sample in a study of blood T cell repertoires in COVID-19 (dated by TCRdb to 2020 to 2021). The library came from the immunoSEQ multiplex PCR assay. Here the immuneACCESS table is served through TCRdb, limited to in-frame sequences with V and J called. Missing clones are a known gap in these copies; in checked studies unresolved V genes cover under half, and the rest lacks a known reason. In this sample the table shows roughly 240,000 clones, roughly 82% of which occur a single time. Together, the top ten hold 2% to 2.5% of the sample. The sequenced material came from peripheral blood. The receptors shown here come from a man in his forties who had recovered from COVID-19.

V usage is TRBV19 and J usage is TRBJ2-7; 9 positions agree with TRBD1. Germline V lookup: CDR1 LNHDA, CDR2 SQIVND (reference sequence). V trimming: 4 bases; J trimming: 2 bases; junction bases outside the gene matches: 3. The CDR3 covers 14 residues. This CDR3 is CASSTGTGTYEQYF. The CDR3 DNA sequence: TGTGCCAGTAGTACCGGGACAGGGACCTACGAGCAGTACTTC.

The chain joins TRBV11-3 to TRBJ1-1; D remains unclear. This CDR3 comprises 14 residues. Between the trimmed V and J ends, which lost 4 bases and 1 base, there was a span of 10 bases. Germline V gene sequence: CDR1 SGHNT, CDR2 YENEEA. CDR3 residues: CASSSRGRNTEAFF. The CDR3 DNA sequence: TGTGCCAGCAGCTCTCGCGGGAGGAACACTGAAGCTTTCTTT. The full variable domain, with the rest looked up from reference TRBV11-3 and TRBJ1-1, is EAGVVQSPRYKIIEKKQPVAFWCNPISGHNTLYWYLQNLGQGPELLIRYENEEAVDDSQLPKDRFSAERLKGVDSTLKIQPAELGDSAVYLCASSSRGRNTEAFFGQGTRLTVV.

A remark on this clone: An end of the junction does not agree with germline; a read error may underlie this. This sequence joins TRBV19 and TRBJ2-7; 8 nucleotides agree with TRBD2. Germline V lookup: CDR1 LNHDA, CDR2 SQIVND (reference sequence). The CDR3 runs to 12 residues. CDR3 DNA sequence: TGTGCCAGTAGTAAACTAGCGGAGCCTTTGAACTTC. It translates to CASSKLAEPLNF.

This clone has just one count. CDR3 nucleotide sequence: TGTGCCAGCAGCTTCCTAGCTGAAGTGGAGCAGTACTTC. Its protein product is CASSFLAEVEQYF. The chain joins TRBV7-2 to TRBJ2-7; TRBD2 is a possible D gene (5 bases). Per the germline V gene, CDR1 is SGHTA and CDR2 is FQGNSA. V lost 3 bases to trimming and J lost 7 bases, with 13 bases between them. The CDR3 contains 13 residues.

The chain uses TRBV7-2 and TRBJ1-1; D is ambiguous. The germline CDR1 and CDR2 sequences are SGHTA and FQGNSA. The CDR3 spans 12 residues. V lost 6 bases and J 8 bases, leaving 13 bases between the germline ends. CDR3 coding DNA: TGTGCCAGCAGTTCTAACGGGGAGGAAGCTTTCTTT. As protein: CASSSNGEEAFF.

J is TRBJ2-7 and V is TRBV6-1, with 9 bases lining up with TRBD1. Germline CDR1 MNHNS, CDR2 SASEGT. This CDR3 contains 16 residues. With V trimmed by 1 base and J by 3 bases, 7 bases remained unmatched. The CDR3 spells CASSEETGTGSYEQYF. DNA for the CDR3: TGTGCCAGCAGTGAAGAAACTGGGACAGGGAGCTACGAGCAGTACTTC.

The gene calls are TRBV5-1 and TRBJ2-7, with 7 bases identical to TRBD2. The junction had 5 bases not matched to a gene; V was cut back by 3 bases and J by 2 bases. The CDR3 sequence is 14 residues long. CDR1 SGHRS and CDR2 YFSETQ come from the germline V gene. The CDR3 protein is CASSSGGVAYEQYF. CDR3 sequence (DNA): TGCGCCAGCAGCTCGGGGGGAGTTGCCTACGAGCAGTACTTC.

The chain employs TRBV7-2 and TRBJ2-1; 10 bases map to TRBD2. Germline CDR1 SGHTA, CDR2 FQGNSA. The V gene end was trimmed by 2 bases and the J gene end by 10 bases; junction bases not matched to a gene: 8. There are 15 residues in the CDR3. This chain's CDR3 is CASSLSGRVSGEQFF. DNA of the CDR3: TGTGCCAGCAGCTTAAGCGGGAGGGTTTCGGGGGAGCAGTTCTTC.

The rearrangement links TRBV6-5 to TRBJ2-1; 7 bases align to TRBD1. CDR3 length equals 16 residues. CDR1 is MNHEY and CDR2 is SVGAGI in the germline V gene. V lost 0 bases to trimming and J lost 7 bases; unmatched junction nucleotides: 9. The CDR3 protein is CASSYSTGERVNEQFF. Written as DNA, the CDR3 is TGTGCCAGCAGTTACTCAACAGGGGAGAGGGTAAATGAGCAGTTCTTC.

The rearrangement joins TRBV11-2 to TRBJ2-1; 8 bases agree with TRBD1. The CDR3 contains 16 residues. Germline assignment: CDR1 SGHAT and CDR2 FQNNGV. After removal of 4 bases from V and 0 bases from J, the junction contained 5 bases not matched to a gene. The CDR3 DNA follows: TGTGCCAGCAGCTCATACAGGGGGAGCTCCTACAATGAGCAGTTCTTC. It translates to CASSSYRGSSYNEQFF.

The J gene is TRBJ1-2, the V gene TRBV11-2; TRBD1 is a possible D gene (6 bases). CDR1 is SGHAT, CDR2 FQNNGV, per germline. The CDR3 consists of 15 residues. Between the trimmed V and J ends, which lost 1 base and 3 bases, there was a span of 12 bases. The CDR3 region is CASSLVSNRDYGYTF. Here the CDR3 DNA reads TGTGCCAGCAGCTTAGTCTCTAACAGGGACTATGGCTACACCTTC.

This clone was seen at least ten times. The chain has TRBV30 and TRBJ1-2; D may be TRBD1 (6 bases). The V and J ends lost 8 bases and 8 bases respectively, with 15 bases between them. The CDR3 is made up of 11 amino acids. CDR1 and CDR2 (germline): GTSNPN, SVGIG (reference sequence). Here the CDR3 reads CAGAGADGYTF. The CDR3 DNA reads as TGTGCCGGTGCGGGGGCTGACGGCTACACCTTC.

This chain connects TRBV27 to TRBJ2-7; D might be TRBD2 (5 bases). The CDR3 length is 16 residues. Deletions cut 8 bases from V and 9 bases from J, with 29 bases between. CDR1 is MNHEY and CDR2 is SMNVEV in the germline V gene (reference sequence). The CDR3 sequence: CASGHKPGIPLLGQYF. CDR3 DNA sequence: TGTGCCAGCGGTCACAAACCGGGAATCCCACTACTTGGGCAGTACTTC.

The chain employs TRBV6-1 and TRBJ1-6; unclear D gene. V was pared by 0 bases and J by 10 bases, with 13 bases between. CDR1 MNHNS and CDR2 SASEGT come from the germline V gene. This CDR3 has 15 residues. In DNA form, the CDR3 reads TGTGCCAGCAGTGAAGCAGCGGCAGGCACATCACCCCTCCACTTT. This gives the protein CASSEAAAGTSPLHF.

As DNA, the CDR3 is TGTGCCAGCAGTCGACAGGGGGCGCAAACTGGAGAGCAGTACTTC. Encoded protein: CASSRQGAQTGEQYF. V gene TRBV7-9 combines with J gene TRBJ2-7, with 10 bases aligning to TRBD1. This CDR3 is built from 15 residues. V shed 6 bases, J shed 7 bases, and the junction held 12 bases outside the gene matches. Germline V gene data show CDR1 as SEHNR and CDR2 as FQNEAQ (reference sequence).

The CDR3 protein is CAWSLPREDGNQPQHF. The CDR3 DNA is TGTGCCTGGAGCCTACCGCGGGAGGACGGCAATCAGCCCCAGCATTTT. V and J are TRBV30 and TRBJ1-5; D call uncertain. CDR3 size: 16 residues. With 3 bases removed from V and 2 bases from J, the gap between germline ends came to 17 bases. CDR1 and CDR2 (germline): GTSNPN, SVGIG (reference sequence).

The count of this clone is one. J is TRBJ2-7 and V is TRBV27; 16 bases fit TRBD2. In germline, CDR1 is MNHEY, CDR2 SMNVEV (reference sequence). V lost 5 bases and J lost 6; bases outside the gene matches: 7. The length of the CDR3 is 16 residues. In DNA form, the CDR3 reads TGTGCCAGCAGTGGGACTAGCGGGAGGGATAATACCGAGCAGTACTTC. It is translated as CASSGTSGRDNTEQYF.

This sequence joins TRBV30 and TRBJ2-3; TRBD2 matches 7 bases. V dropped 2 bases and J dropped 5; count of bases not matched to a gene: 10. Germline lookup yields CDR1 GTSNPN and CDR2 SVGIG (reference sequence). The CDR3 runs to 15 residues. The CDR3 loop reads CAWSTSGIEGDTQYF. DNA for the CDR3: TGTGCCTGGAGTACGAGCGGGATTGAGGGAGATACGCAGTATTTT.

The chain couples TRBV10-3 to TRBJ1-4; D not resolved. Germline V gives CDR1 ENHRY, CDR2 SYGVKD. Trimming left V 0 bases short and J 7 bases short, with 9 bases between. The CDR3 is made up of 14 amino acids. CDR3 in DNA: TGTGCCATCAGTGAGTCATGGGGAGGTGAAAAACTGTTTTTT. The encoded protein is CAISESWGGEKLFF.

V and J are TRBV27 and TRBJ2-1; 10 bases align to TRBD2. The CDR3 loop spans 17 amino acids. V trimming: 3 bases; J trimming: 5 bases; junction bases outside the gene matches: 10. Germline V lookup: CDR1 MNHEY, CDR2 SMNVEV (reference sequence). Here the CDR3 reads CASSFRLAGAGNNEQFF. DNA for the CDR3: TGTGCCAGCAGTTTCCGACTAGCGGGTGCAGGCAACAATGAGCAGTTCTTC.

The rearrangement links TRBV30 to TRBJ2-5; 8 bases are a match to TRBD1. Trimming took 3 bases from V and 7 from J; bases not matched to a gene: 4. The CDR3 spans 12 residues. Germline V gene lookup returns CDR1 GTSNPN and CDR2 SVGIG (reference sequence). CDR3 DNA: TGTGCCTGGAGCCTACAGGGGGGGACCCAGTACTTC. Translation: CAWSLQGGTQYF.

This clone was picked up one time. J is TRBJ2-1 and V is TRBV5-1; 8 bases map to TRBD2. The CDR3 totals 14 residues. Per the germline V gene, CDR1 is SGHRS and CDR2 is YFSETQ. The junction had 4 bases not matched to a gene; V was cut back by 4 bases and J by 4 bases. The CDR3 nucleotides read TGCGCCAGCAGCCCCTCGGGGGGGTACAATGAGCAGTTCTTC. Its protein is CASSPSGGYNEQFF.

This clone was detected a few times. The genes are TRBV6-5 and TRBJ1-1, with 7 bases fitting TRBD1. The CDR3 sequence is 16 residues long. Trimming took 0 bases from V and 2 from J; bases not matched to a gene: 6. Looked up from germline, CDR1 is MNHEY and CDR2 is SVGAGI. CDR3 coding DNA: TGTGCCAGCAGTTACTCCAAGGGGACAGACAACACTGAAGCTTTCTTT. It yields the protein CASSYSKGTDNTEAFF.

V is TRBV11-2 and J is TRBJ2-7; D gene unclear. The CDR3 extends over 11 amino acids. CDR1 is SGHAT, CDR2 FQNNGV, per germline. Deletions cut 8 bases from V and 3 bases from J, with 8 bases between. This CDR3 is CASEALYEQYF. CDR3 nucleotide sequence: TGTGCCAGCGAAGCTCTCTACGAGCAGTACTTC.

This clone has more than one count but fewer than ten. The chain uses TRBV30 and TRBJ1-3, with D unresolved. This CDR3 is 14 amino acids long. CDR1 GTSNPN and CDR2 SVGIG come from the germline V gene (reference sequence). The germline V and J ends were trimmed by 3 bases and 9 bases, with 18 bases remaining between them. CDR3 in DNA: TGTGCCTGGAGACCTCCGGGCTACGCGGGCACCATATATTTT. It yields the protein CAWRPPGYAGTIYF.

The count of this clone is one. This chain links TRBV7-8 with TRBJ1-2, with a tentative D call TRBD1 (6 bases). CDR1 is SGHVS and CDR2 is FQNEAQ in the germline V gene. The length of the CDR3 is 16 residues. V lost 7 bases to trimming and J lost 7 bases, with 25 bases between them. The CDR3 DNA is TGTGCCAGCATCCTAGGGGGGGCCTCCGTGGTTAGTGGCTACACCTTC. Its protein product is CASILGGASVVSGYTF.